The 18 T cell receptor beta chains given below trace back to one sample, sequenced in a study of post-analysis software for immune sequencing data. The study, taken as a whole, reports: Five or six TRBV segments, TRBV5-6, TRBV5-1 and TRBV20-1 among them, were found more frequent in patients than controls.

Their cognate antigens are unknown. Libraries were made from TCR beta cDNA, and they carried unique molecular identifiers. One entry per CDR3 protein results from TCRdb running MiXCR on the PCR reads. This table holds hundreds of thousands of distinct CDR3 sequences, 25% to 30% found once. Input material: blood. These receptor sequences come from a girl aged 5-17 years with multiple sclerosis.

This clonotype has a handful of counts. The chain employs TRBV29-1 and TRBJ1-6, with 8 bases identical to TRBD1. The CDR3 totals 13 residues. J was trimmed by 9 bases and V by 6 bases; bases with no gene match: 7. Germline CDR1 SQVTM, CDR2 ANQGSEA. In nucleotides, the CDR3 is TGCAGCGTCGGTACAGGGACAGGTTCACCCCTCCACTTT. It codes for CSVGTGTGSPLHF.

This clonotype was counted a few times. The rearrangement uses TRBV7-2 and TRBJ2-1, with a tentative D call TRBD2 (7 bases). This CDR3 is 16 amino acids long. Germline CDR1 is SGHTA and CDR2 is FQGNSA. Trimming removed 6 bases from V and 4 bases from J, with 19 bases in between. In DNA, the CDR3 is TGTGCCAGCAGACTAGGGGGGGGACGGGGATACAATGAGCAGTTCTTC. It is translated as CASRLGGGRGYNEQFF. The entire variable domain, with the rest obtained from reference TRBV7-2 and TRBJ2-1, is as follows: GAGVSQSPSNKVTEKGKDVELRCDPISGHTALYWYRQSLGQGLEFLIYFQGNSAPDKSGLPSDRFSAERTGGSVSTLTIQRTQQEDSAVYLCASRLGGGRGYNEQFFGPGTRLTVL.

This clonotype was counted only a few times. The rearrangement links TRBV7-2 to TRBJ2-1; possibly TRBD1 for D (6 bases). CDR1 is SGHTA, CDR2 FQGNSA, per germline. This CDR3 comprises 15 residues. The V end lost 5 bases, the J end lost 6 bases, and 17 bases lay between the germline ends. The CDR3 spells CASSPRAGDFNEQFF. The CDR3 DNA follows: TGTGCCAGCAGCCCCCGGGCAGGGGATTTCAATGAGCAGTTCTTC.

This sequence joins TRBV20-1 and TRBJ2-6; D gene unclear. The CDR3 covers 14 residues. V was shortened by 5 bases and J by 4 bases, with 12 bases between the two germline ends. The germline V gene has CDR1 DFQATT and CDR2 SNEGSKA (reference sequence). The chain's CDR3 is CSAFTAQGANVLTF. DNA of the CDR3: TGCAGTGCTTTTACAGCGCAGGGGGCCAACGTCCTGACTTTC.

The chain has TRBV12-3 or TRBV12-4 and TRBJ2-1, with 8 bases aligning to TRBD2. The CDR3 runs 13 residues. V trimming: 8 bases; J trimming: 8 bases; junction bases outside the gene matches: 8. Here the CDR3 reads CASWGGGQDEQFF. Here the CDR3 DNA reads TGTGCCAGCTGGGGCGGGGGGCAGGATGAGCAGTTCTTC.

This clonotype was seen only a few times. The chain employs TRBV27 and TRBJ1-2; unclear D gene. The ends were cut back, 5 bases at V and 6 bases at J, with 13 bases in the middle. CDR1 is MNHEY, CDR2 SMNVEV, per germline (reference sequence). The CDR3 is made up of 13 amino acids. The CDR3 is CASSLSALNGYTF. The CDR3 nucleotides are TGTGCCAGCAGTCTTTCGGCTCTAAATGGCTACACCTTC.

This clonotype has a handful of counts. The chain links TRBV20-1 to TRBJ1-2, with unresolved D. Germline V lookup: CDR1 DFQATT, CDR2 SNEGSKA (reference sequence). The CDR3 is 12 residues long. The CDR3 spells CSVPRGDYGYTF. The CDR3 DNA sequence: TGCAGCGTTCCACGGGGAGACTATGGCTACACCTTC.

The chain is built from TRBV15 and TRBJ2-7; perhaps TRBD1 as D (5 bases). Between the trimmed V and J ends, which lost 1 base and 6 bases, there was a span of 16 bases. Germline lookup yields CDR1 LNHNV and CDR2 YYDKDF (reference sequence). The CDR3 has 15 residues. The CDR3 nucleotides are TGTGCCACCAGCAGAGTCGGCGTGGGGCTTGGCGAGCAGTACTTC. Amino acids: CATSRVGVGLGEQYF.

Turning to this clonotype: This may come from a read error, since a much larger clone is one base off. For the CDR3, the DNA is TGTGCCAGCAGGTCGGAGGGTGTTGAAGAGACCCAGTACTTC. Amino acids: CASRSEGVEETQYF. This rearrangement joins TRBV6-5 to TRBJ2-5, with a tentative D call TRBD2 (6 bases). The CDR3 is made up of 14 amino acids. Germline V gene sequence: CDR1 MNHEY, CDR2 SVGAGI. Trimming removed 6 bases at V and 3 bases at J, with 14 bases between.

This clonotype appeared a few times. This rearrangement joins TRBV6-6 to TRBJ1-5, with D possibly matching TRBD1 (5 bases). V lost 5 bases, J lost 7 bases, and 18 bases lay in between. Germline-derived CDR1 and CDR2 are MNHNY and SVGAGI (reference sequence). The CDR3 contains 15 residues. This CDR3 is CASSDPGSQGQPQHF. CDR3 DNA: TGTGCCAGCAGTGACCCCGGGTCCCAGGGCCAGCCCCAGCATTTT.

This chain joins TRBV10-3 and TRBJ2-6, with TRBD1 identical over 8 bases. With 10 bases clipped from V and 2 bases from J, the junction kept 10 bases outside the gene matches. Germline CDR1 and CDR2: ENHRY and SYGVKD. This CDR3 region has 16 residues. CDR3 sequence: CATRDRSSAGANVLTF. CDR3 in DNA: TGTGCCACTCGGGACAGGAGTTCCGCTGGGGCCAACGTCCTGACTTTC.

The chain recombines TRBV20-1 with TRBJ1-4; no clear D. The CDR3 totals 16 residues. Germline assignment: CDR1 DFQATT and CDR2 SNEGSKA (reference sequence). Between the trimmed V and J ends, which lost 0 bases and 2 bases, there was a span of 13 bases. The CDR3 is CSARDVYNPTNEKLFF. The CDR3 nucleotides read TGCAGTGCTAGAGATGTGTACAATCCTACTAATGAAAAACTGTTTTTT.

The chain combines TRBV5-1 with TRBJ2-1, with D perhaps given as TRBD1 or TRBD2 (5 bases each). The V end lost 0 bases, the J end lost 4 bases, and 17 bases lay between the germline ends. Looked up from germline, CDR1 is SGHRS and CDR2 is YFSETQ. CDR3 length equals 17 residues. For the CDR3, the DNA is TGCGCCAGCAGCTTGGGATTCCAGTGGGGGAGTTACAATGAGCAGTTCTTC. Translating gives CASSLGFQWGSYNEQFF.

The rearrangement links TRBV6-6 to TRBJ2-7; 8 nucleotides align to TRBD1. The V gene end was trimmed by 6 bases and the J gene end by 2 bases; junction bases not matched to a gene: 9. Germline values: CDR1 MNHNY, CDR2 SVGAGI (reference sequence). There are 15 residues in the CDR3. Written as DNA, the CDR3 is TGTGCCAGCAGGCTGCTACAGGGGGGCCCCTACGAGCAGTACTTC. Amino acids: CASRLLQGGPYEQYF.

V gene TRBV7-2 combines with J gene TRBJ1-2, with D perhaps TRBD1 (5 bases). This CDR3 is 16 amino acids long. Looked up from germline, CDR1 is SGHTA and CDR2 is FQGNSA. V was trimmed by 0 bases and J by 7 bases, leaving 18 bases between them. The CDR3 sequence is CASSLAAGIHQGGYTF. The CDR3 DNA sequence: TGTGCCAGCAGCTTAGCCGCAGGGATCCACCAAGGTGGCTACACCTTC.

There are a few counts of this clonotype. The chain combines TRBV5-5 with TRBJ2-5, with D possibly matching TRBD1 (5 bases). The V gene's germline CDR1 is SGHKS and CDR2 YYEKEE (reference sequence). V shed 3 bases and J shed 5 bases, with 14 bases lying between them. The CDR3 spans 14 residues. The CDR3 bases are TGTGCCAGCAGCTCCCCCGGACAAGCCGAGACCCAGTACTTC. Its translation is CASSSPGQAETQYF.

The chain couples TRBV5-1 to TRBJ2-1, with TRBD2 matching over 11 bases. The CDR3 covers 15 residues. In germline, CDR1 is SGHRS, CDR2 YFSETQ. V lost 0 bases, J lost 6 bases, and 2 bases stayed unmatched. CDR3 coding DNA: TGCGCCAGCAGCTTGGAGGGGACTAGCGGCAATGAGCAGTTCTTC. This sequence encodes CASSLEGTSGNEQFF.

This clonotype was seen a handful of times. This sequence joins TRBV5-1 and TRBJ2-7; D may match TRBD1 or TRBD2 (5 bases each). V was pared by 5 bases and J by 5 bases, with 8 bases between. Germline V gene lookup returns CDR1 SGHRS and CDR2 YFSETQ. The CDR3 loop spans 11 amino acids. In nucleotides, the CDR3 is TGCGCCAGCAGAGGGACCCACGAGCAGTACTTC. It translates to CASRGTHEQYF. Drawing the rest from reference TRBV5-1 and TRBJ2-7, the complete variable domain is KAGVTQTPRYLIKTRGQQVTLSCSPISGHRSVSWYQQTPGQGLQFLFEYFSETQRNKGNFPGRFSGRQFSNSRSEMNVSTLELGDSALYLCASRGTHEQYFGPGTRLTVT.